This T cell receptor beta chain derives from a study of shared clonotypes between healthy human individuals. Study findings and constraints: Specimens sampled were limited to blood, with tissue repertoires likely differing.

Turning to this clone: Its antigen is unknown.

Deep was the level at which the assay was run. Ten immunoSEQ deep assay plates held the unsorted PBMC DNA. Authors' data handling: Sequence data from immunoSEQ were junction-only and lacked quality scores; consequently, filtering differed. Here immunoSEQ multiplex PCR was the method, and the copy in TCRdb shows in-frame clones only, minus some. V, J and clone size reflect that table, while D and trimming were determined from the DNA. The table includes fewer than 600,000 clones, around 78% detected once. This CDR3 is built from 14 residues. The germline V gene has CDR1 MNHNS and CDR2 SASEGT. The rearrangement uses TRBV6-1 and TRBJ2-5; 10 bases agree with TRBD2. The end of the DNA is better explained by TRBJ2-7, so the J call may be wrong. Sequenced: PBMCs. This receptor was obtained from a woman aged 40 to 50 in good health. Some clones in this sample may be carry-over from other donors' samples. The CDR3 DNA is TGTGCCAGCAGTGGGACTAGCGGCTCCTACGAGCAGTACTTC. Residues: CASSGTSGSYEQYF.